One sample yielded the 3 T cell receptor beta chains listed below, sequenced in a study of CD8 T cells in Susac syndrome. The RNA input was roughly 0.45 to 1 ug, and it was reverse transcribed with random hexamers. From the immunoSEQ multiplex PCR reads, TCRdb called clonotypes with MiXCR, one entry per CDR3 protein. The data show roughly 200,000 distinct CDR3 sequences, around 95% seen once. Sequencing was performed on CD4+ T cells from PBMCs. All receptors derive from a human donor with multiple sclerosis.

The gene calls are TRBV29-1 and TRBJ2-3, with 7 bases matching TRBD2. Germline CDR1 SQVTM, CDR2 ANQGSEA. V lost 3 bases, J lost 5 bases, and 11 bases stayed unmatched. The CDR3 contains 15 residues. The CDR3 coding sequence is TGCAGCGTTGATCGCCAGCGGGGAACCGGAGATACGCAGTATTTT. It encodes CSVDRQRGTGDTQYF.

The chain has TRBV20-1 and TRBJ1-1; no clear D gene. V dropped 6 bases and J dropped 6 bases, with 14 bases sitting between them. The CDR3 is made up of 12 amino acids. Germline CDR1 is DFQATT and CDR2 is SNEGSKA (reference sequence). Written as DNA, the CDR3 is TGCAGTGCACGGTCCGGGAAAGCTGAAGCTTTCTTT. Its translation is CSARSGKAEAFF.

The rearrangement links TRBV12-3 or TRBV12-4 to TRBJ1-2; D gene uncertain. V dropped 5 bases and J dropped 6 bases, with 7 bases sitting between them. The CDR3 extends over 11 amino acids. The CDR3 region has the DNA TGTGCCAGCAGTCCCAGAGATGGCTACACCTTC. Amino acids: CASSPRDGYTF.